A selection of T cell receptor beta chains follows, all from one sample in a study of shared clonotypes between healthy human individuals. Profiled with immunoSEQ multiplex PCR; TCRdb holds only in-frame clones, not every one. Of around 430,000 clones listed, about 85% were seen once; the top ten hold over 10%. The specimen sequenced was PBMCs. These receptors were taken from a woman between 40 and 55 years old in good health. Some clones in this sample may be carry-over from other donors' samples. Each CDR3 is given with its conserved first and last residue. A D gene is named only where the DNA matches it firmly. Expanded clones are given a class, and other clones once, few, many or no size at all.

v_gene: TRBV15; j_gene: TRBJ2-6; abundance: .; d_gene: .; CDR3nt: TGTGCCACCAGCACTTCCACCCGCCTCCTGACTTTC; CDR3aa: CATSTSTRLLTF
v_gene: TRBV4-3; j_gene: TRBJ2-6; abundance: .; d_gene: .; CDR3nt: TGCGCCAGCAGCCAAGGAGAGCGAGGCTCTGGGGCCAACGTCCTGACTTTC; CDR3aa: CASSQGERGSGANVLTF
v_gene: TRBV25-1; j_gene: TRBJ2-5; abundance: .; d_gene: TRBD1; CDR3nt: TGTGCCAGCAGTGGAGGGACAGGCGGGGAGACCCAGTACTTC; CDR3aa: CASSGGTGGETQYF
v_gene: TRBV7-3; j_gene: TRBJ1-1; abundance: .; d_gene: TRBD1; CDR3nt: TGTGCCAGCAGCCGTGGACAGGGGGCTGAAGCTTTCTTT; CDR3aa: CASSRGQGAEAFF
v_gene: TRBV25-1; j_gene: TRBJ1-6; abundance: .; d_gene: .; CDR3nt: TGTGCCAGCAGTTTACTCGATAATTCACCCCTCCACTTT; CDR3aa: CASSLLDNSPLHF
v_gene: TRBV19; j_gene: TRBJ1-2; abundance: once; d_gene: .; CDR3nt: TGTGCCAGTAGGGTGTCTGGGACTGATGGCTACACCTTC; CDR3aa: CASRVSGTDGYTF
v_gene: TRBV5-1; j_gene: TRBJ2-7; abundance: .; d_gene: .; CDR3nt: TGCGCCAGCACTCGGGACATCTCCTACGAGCAGTACTTC; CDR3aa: CASTRDISYEQYF
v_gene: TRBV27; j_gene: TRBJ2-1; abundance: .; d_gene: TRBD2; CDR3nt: TGTGCCAGCAGTCCACTAGCGGGAGGGCTGAGCAATGAGCAGTTCTTC; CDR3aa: CASSPLAGGLSNEQFF
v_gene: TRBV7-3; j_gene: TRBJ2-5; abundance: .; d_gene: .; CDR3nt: TGTGCCAGCAGCCCCCTGGGGAGCGGAGCTCAAGAGACCCAGTACTTC; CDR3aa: CASSPLGSGAQETQYF
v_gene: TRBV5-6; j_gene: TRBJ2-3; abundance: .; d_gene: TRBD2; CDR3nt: TGTGCCAGCAGCGCGGGACTAGCGGAGAGGGGAGATACGCAGTATTTT; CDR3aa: CASSAGLAERGDTQYF
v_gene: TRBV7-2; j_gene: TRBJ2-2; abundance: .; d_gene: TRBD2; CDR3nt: TGTGCCAGCAGCCCCCGACTTAGCGGGAGGGCCGGGGAGCTGTTTTTT; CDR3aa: CASSPRLSGRAGELFF
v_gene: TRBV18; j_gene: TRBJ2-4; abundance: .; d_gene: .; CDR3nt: TGTGCCAGCTCACCACGCGAACAGGGCTGGGCCAAAAACATTCAGTACTTC; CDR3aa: CASSPREQGWAKNIQYF
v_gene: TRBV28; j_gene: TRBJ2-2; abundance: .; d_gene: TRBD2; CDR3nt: TGTGCCAGCAGATTAAGCGGGAGGGCCTGGAACGGGGAGCTGTTTTTT; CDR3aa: CASRLSGRAWNGELFF
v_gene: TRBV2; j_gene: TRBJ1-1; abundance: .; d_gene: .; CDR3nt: TGTGCCAGCAGACCTGAAACGAACACTGAAGCTTTCTTT; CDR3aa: CASRPETNTEAFF
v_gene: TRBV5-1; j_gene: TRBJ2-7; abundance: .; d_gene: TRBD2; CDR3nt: TGCGCCAGCAATGGAGCGGGAGACTTGTACGAGCAGTACTTC; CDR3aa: CASNGAGDLYEQYF
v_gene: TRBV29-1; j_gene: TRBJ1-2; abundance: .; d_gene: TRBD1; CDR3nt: TGCAGCGTTGCCGTTGTTGGGGACAGCTATGGCTACACCTTC; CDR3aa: CSVAVVGDSYGYTF
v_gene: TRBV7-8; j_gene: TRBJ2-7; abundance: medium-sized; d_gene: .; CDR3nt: TGTGCCAGCAGCCACGGGGGCGGCGAGCAGTACTTC; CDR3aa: CASSHGGGEQYF
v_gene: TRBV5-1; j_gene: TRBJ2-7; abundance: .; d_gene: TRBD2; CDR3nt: TGCGCCAGCAGCTTGGGACTAGCGGGACCTTCCTACGAGCAGTACTTC; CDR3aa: CASSLGLAGPSYEQYF
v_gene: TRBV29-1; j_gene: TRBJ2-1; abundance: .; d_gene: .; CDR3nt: TGCAGCGTTGAAGTGAGCGGAAACAATGAGCAGTTCTTC; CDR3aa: CSVEVSGNNEQFF
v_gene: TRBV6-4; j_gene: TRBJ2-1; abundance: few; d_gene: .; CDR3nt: TGTGCCAGCAGTGACTCTGGCTACTCCAATGAGCAGTTCTTC; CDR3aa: CASSDSGYSNEQFF
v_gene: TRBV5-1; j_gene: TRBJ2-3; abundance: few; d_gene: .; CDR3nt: TGCGCCAGCAGCTTGGGACAGGCCACAGATACGCAGTATTTT; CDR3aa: CASSLGQATDTQYF
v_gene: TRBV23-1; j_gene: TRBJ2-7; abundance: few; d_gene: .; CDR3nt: TGCGCCAGCAGTCAAGCGTGGGGCAGACAGGAGTCCTACGAGCAGTACTTC; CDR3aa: CASSQAWGRQESYEQYF
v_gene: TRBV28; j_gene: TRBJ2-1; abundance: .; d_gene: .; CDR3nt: TGTGCCAGCAGCGTAAAGACAGGTTCCTACAATGAGCAGTTCTTC; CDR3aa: CASSVKTGSYNEQFF
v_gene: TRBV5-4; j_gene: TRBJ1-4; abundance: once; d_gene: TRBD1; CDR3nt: TGTGCCAGCAGCCCCCGGGACAGCGAAAAACTGTTTTTT; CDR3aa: CASSPRDSEKLFF
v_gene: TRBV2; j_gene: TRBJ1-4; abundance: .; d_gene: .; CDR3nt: TGTGCCAGCAGTGAGGGGCAGTCCTCAAAACTGTTTTTT; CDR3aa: CASSEGQSSKLFF
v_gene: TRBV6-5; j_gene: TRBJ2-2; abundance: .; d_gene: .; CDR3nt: TGTGCCAGCAGTTACGTGGCCGGGGAGCTGTTTTTT; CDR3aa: CASSYVAGELFF
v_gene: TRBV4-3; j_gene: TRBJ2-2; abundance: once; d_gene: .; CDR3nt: TGCGCCAGCAGCCTCGACCATGGGGGAAGGGAAACCGGGGAGCTGTTTTTT; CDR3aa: CASSLDHGGRETGELFF
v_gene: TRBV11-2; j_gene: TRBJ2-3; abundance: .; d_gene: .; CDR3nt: TGTGCCAGCAGCACCTTAGCGGCGGGCACAGATACGCAGTATTTT; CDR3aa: CASSTLAAGTDTQYF
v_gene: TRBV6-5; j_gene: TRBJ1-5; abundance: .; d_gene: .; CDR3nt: TGTGCCAGCAGTTACTCGTCGGCCCGTCAGCCCCAGCATTTT; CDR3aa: CASSYSSARQPQHF
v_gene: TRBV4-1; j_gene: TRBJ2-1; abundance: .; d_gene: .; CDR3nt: TGCGCCAGCAGCCAAGTCCCCGCTACTAGCATCTGGGGTGAGCAGTTCTTC; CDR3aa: CASSQVPATSIWGEQFF
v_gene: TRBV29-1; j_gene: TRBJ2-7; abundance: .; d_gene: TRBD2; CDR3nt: TGCAGCGTACGGACTAGCGGGAGGGAGGTTAAGTACGAGCAGTACTTC; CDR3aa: CSVRTSGREVKYEQYF
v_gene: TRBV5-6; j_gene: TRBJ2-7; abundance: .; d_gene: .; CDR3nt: TGTGCCAGCAGCTTGGCCCCGACAGTCGCGACCTACGAGCAGTACTTC; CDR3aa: CASSLAPTVATYEQYF
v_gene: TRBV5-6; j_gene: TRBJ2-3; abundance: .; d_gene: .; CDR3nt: TGTGCCAGCAGACCGTCTACGGGAGTAAGCACAGATACGCAGTATTTT; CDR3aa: CASRPSTGVSTDTQYF
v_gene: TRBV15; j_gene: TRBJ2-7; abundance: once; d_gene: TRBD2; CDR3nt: TGTGCCACCAGCAGAGGACTAGCGGGAGTCTACGAGCAGTACTTC; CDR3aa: CATSRGLAGVYEQYF
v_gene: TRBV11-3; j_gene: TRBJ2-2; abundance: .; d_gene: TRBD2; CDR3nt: TGTGCCAGCTCACTAGCGGGAGCGGACACCGGGGAGCTGTTTTTT; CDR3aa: CASSLAGADTGELFF
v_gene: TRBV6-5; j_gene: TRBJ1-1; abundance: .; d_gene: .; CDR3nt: TGTGCCAGCAGTCACATGAACACTGAAGCTTTCTTT; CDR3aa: CASSHMNTEAFF
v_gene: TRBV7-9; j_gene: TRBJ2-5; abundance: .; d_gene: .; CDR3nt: TGTGCCAGCAGCTTACGGGCAGAAGAGACCCAGTACTTC; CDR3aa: CASSLRAEETQYF
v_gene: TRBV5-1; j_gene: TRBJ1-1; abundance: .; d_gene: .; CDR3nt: TGCGCCAGCAGCCTACAGGCGCAGGATACTGAAGCTTTCTTT; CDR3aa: CASSLQAQDTEAFF
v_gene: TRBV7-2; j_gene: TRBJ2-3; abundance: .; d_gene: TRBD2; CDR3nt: TGTGCCAGCAGCTTAAGGGCGGGAGGAACCACAGATACGCAGTATTTT; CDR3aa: CASSLRAGGTTDTQYF
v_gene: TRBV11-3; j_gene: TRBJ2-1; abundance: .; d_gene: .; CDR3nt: TGTGCCAGCAGCTTAGGTTACGCGGTTCAGGAGCAGTTCTTC; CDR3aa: CASSLGYAVQEQFF
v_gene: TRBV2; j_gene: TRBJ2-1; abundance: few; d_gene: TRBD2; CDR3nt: TGTGCCAGCAGTCCTGGACTAGCGGTCAATGAGCAGTTCTTC; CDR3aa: CASSPGLAVNEQFF
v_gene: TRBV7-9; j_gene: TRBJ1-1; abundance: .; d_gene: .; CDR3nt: TGTGCCAGCAGCTTGGCTTCTGGACAGATCTCTTTCTTT; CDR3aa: CASSLASGQISFF
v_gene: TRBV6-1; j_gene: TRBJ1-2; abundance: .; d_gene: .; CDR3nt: TGTGCCAGCAGTGAAGTTGGCAGAAATAACTATGGCTACACCTTC; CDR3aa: CASSEVGRNNYGYTF
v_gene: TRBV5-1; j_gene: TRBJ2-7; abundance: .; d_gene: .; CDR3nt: TGCGCCAGCAGCTTGGCCGGTAGAGGCTACGAGCAGTACTTC; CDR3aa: CASSLAGRGYEQYF
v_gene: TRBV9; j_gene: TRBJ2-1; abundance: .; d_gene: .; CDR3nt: TGTGCCAGCAGCGTAGATTTGAATGAGCAGTTCTTC; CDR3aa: CASSVDLNEQFF
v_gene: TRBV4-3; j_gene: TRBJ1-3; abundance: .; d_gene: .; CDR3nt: TGCGCCAGCAGCCAAGATCCCCTCTCTGGAAACACCATATATTTT; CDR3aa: CASSQDPLSGNTIYF
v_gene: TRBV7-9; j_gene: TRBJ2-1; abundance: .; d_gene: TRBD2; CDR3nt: TGTGCCAGCAGCCCTGGACTAGCGGGATACAATGAGCAGTTCTTC; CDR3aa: CASSPGLAGYNEQFF
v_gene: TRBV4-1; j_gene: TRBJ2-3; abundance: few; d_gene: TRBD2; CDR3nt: TGCGCCAGCAGCCAAGATAGGGGACTAACCGTCACAGATACGCAGTATTTT; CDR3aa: CASSQDRGLTVTDTQYF
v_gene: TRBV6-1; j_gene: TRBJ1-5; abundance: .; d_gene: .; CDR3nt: TGTGCCAGCAGTGAAACCCTGTATCAGCCCCAGCATTTT; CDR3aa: CASSETLYQPQHF